The 6 T cell receptor beta chains presented below share a single source sample, sequenced in a study of blood T cells in healthy people across ages. The second PCR ran roughly 7 to 12 cycles with a sample-barcoded 5' primer and J-beta primers. TCRdb passed the 5' RACE reads through MiXCR, listing each CDR3 protein once. The sample records some 690,000 distinct CDR3 sequences, about 24% being singletons. Sequencing input: blood. These TCRs come from a man in his 70s in good health.

This chain connects TRBV20-1 to TRBJ2-5, with D tentatively TRBD2 (6 bases). This CDR3 has 15 amino acids. Germline CDR1 DFQATT, CDR2 SNEGSKA (reference sequence). V lost 0 bases and J lost 4, with 15 bases in between. This CDR3 reads CSARDHLALRETQYF. The CDR3 DNA reads as TGCAGTGCTAGAGATCACCTAGCGCTGCGAGAGACCCAGTACTTC.

The V and J genes are TRBV15 and TRBJ2-1; TRBD2 agrees at 7 bases. The V gene's germline CDR1 is LNHNV and CDR2 YYDKDF (reference sequence). The CDR3 is 14 residues long. Germline trimming cut 5 bases from V and 4 bases from J; bases unmatched to any gene: 5. In DNA form, the CDR3 reads TGTGCCACCAGCGCGGGAGCGTTATACAATGAGCAGTTCTTC. Its translation: CATSAGALYNEQFF.

This clonotype turned up a few times. The gene calls are TRBV11-2 and TRBJ2-5, with D hard to call. Germline V gene lookup returns CDR1 SGHAT and CDR2 FQNNGV. This CDR3 spans 19 amino acids. V lost 5 bases to trimming and J lost 0 bases, with 25 bases between them. This CDR3 reads CASSPKPGLFFRYQETQYF. CDR3 sequence (DNA): TGTGCCAGCAGCCCAAAACCGGGCCTTTTTTTTAGGTACCAAGAGACCCAGTACTTC.

This rearrangement joins TRBV20-1 to TRBJ2-5, with a tentative D call TRBD2 (5 bases). Germline V gives CDR1 DFQATT, CDR2 SNEGSKA (reference sequence). The length of the CDR3 is 14 residues. With 3 bases removed from V and 5 bases from J, the gap between germline ends came to 16 bases. Here the CDR3 reads CSASRRLYRETQYF. The CDR3 DNA is TGCAGTGCTAGCCGGAGGTTGTACCGGGAGACCCAGTACTTC.

J is TRBJ2-5 and V is TRBV15; no clear D gene. In germline, CDR1 is LNHNV, CDR2 YYDKDF (reference sequence). The germline V and J ends were trimmed by 3 bases and 2 bases, with 10 bases remaining between them. This CDR3 is 14 amino acids long. The CDR3 bases are TGTGCCACCAGCAGGGTCAGCGAACAAGAGACCCAGTACTTC. It is translated as CATSRVSEQETQYF. The variable domain in full, with the rest retrieved from reference TRBV15 and TRBJ2-5, is DAMVIQNPRYQVTQFGKPVTLSCSQTLNHNVMYWYQQKSSQAPKLLFHYYDKDFNNEADTPDNFQSRRPNTSFCFLDIRSPGLGDTAMYLCATSRVSEQETQYFGPGTRLLVL.

The chain employs TRBV28 and TRBJ1-5; no clear D gene. V was pared by 2 bases and J by 0 bases, with 5 bases between. Germline V gene data show CDR1 as MDHEN and CDR2 as SYDVKM. The CDR3 is 14 residues long. Here the CDR3 DNA reads TGTGCCAGCAGTTTACGAACTAGCAATCAGCCCCAGCATTTT. It codes for CASSLRTSNQPQHF.